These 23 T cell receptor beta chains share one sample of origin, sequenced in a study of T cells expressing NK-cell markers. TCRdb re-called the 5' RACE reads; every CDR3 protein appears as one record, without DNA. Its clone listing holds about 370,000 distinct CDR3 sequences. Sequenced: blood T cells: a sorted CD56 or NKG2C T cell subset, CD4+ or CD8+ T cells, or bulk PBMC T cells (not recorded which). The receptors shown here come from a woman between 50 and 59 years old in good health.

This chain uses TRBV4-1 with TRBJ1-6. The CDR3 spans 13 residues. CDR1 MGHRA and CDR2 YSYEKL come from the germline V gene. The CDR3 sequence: CASSQDRNSPLHF.

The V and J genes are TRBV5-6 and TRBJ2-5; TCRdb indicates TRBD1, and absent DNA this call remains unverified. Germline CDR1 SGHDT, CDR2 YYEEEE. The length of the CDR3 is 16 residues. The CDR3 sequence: CASRRPTGVGQETQYF.

The CDR3 reads CASSARLAGGFF. V and J are TRBV2 and TRBJ2-1; TCRdb selects TRBD2, and the lack of DNA leaves this call unchecked. Germline V CDR1 and CDR2: SNHLY, FYNNEI. The CDR3 sequence is 12 residues long.

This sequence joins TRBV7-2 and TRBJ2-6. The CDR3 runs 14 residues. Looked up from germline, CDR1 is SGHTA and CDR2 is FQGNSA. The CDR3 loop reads CASSLGGGANVLTF.

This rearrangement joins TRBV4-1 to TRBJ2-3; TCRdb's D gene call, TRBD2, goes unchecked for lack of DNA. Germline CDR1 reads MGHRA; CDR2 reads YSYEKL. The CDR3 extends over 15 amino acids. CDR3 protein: CASSHGRTSGMAQYF.

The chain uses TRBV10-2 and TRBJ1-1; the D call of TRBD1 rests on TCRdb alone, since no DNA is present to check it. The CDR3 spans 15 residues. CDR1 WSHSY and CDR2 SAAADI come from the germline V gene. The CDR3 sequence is CASSKDRGKNTEAFF.

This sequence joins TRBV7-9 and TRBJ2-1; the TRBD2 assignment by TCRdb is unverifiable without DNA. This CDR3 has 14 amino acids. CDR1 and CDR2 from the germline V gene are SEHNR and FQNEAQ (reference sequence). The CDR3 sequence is CASSPLATYNEQFF.

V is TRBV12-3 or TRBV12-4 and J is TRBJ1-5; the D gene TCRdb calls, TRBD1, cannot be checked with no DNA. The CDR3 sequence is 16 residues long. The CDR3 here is CASSLTTDYSNQPQHF.

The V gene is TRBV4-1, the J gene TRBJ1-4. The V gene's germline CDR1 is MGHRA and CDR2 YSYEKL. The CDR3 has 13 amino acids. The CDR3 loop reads CASNRNTNEKLFF.

This CDR3 reads CAISAGASDNEQFF. This rearrangement joins TRBV10-3 to TRBJ2-1; the TRBD1 assignment by TCRdb is unverifiable without DNA. Germline V gene data show CDR1 as ENHRY and CDR2 as SYGVKD. This CDR3 has 14 amino acids.

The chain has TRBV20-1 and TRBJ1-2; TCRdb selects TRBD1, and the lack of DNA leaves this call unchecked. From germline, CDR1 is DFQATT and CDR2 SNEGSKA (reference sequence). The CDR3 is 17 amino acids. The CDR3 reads CSASWFGGAVSSYGYTF.

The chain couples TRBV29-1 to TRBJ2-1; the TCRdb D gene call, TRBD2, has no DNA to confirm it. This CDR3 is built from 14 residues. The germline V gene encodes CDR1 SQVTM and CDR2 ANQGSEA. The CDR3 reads CSVGAGSGAYEQFF.

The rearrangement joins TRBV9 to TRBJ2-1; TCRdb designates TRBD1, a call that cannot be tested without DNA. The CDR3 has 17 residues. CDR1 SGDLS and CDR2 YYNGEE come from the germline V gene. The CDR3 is CASSVLVGGHRGNEQFF.

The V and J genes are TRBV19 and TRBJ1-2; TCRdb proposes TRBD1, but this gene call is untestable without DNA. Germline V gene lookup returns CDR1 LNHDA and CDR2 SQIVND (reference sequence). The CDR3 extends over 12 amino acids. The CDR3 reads CARVGGDYGYTF.

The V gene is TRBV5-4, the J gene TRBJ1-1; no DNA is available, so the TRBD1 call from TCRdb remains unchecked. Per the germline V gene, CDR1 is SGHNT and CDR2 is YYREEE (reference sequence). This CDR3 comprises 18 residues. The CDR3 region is CASSRGPGGFRVETEAFF.

This CDR3 is CAISESGQYNSPLHF. The chain carries TRBV10-3 and TRBJ1-6; absent DNA, TCRdb's TRBD1 call cannot be checked. CDR1 is ENHRY, CDR2 SYGVKD, per germline. This CDR3 spans 15 amino acids.

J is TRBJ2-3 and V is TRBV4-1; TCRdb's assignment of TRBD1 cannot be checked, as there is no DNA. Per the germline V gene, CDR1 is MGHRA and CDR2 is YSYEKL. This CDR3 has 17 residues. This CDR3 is CASSPSERGGLTDTQYF.

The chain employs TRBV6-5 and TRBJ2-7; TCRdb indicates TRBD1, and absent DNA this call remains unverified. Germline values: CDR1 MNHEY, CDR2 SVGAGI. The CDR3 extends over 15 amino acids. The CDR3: CASSQDRASSYEQYF.

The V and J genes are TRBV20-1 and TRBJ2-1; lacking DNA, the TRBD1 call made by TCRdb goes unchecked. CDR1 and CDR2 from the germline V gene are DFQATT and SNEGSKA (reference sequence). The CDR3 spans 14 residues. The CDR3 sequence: CSARALASYNEQFF.

The CDR3 here is CASSPRTVDNQPQHF. This chain connects TRBV7-8 to TRBJ1-5; checking the TCRdb D call of TRBD1 is not possible without DNA. CDR1 is SGHVS, CDR2 FQNEAQ, per germline. The CDR3 is 15 amino acids.

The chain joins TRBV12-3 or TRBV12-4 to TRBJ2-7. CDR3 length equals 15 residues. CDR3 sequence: CASSSSGRNSDEQYF.

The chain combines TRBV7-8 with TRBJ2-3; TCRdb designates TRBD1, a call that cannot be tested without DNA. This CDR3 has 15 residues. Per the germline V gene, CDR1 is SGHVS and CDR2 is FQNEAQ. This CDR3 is CASSSGTPSTDTQYF.

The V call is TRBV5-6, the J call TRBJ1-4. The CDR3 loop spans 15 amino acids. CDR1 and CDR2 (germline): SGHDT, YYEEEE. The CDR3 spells CASSLAAGRDEKLFF.